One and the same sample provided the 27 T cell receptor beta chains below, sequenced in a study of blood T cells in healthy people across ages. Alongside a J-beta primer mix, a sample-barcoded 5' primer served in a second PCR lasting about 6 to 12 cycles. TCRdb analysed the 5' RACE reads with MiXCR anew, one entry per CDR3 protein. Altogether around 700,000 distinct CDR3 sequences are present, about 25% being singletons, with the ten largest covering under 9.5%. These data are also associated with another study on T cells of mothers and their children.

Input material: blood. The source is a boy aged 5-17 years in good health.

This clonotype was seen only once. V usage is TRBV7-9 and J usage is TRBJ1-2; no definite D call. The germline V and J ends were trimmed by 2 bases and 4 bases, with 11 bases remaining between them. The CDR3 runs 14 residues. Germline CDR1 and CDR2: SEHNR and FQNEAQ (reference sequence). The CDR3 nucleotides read TGTGCCAGCAGCTTAACCGAAGGACCCTATGGCTACACCTTC. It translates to CASSLTEGPYGYTF. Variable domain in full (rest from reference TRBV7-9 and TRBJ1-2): DTGVSQNPRHKITKRGQNVTFRCDPISEHNRLYWYRQTLGQGPEFLTYFQNEAQLEKSRLLSDRFSAERPKGSFSTLEIQRTEQGDSAMYLCASSLTEGPYGYTFGSGTRLTVV.

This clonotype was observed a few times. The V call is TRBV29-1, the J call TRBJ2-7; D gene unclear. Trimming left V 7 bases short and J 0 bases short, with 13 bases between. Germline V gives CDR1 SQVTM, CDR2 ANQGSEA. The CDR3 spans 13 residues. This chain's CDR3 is CSASRPSSYEQYF. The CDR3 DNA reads TGCAGCGCTTCCCGTCCTAGCTCCTACGAGCAGTACTTC.

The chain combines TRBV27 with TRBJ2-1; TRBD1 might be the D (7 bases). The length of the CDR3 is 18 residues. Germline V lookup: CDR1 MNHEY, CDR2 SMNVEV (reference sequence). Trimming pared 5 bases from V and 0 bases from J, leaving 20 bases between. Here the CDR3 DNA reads TGTGCCAGCAGTCCCCCTCCCGGACAGGACTACTCCTACAATGAGCAGTTCTTC. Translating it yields CASSPPPGQDYSYNEQFF.

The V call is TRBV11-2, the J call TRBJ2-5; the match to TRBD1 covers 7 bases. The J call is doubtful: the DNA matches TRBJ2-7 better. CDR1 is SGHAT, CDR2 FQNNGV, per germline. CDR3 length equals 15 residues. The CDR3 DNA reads TGTGCCAGCAGCCACCCAACAGGGGCGGGTTACGAGCAGTACTTC. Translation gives CASSHPTGAGYEQYF.

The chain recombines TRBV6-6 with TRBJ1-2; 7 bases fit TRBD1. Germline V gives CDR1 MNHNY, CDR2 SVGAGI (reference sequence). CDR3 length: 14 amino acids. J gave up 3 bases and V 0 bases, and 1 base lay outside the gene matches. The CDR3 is CASSYSQGDYGYTF. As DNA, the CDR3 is TGTGCCAGCAGTTACTCGCAGGGGGACTATGGCTACACCTTC.

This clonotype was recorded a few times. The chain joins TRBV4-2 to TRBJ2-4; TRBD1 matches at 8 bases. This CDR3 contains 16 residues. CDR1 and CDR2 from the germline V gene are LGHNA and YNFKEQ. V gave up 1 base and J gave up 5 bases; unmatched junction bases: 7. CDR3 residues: CASSQGVGGQENIQYF. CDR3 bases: TGTGCCAGCAGCCAAGGAGTTGGGGGACAGGAAAACATTCAGTACTTC.

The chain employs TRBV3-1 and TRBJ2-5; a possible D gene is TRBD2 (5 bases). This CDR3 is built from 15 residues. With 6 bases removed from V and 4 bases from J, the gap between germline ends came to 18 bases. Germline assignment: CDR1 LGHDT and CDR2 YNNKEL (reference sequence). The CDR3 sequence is CASRPRQRLGETQYF. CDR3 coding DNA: TGTGCCAGCAGGCCGCGGCAGCGGCTCGGAGAGACCCAGTACTTC.

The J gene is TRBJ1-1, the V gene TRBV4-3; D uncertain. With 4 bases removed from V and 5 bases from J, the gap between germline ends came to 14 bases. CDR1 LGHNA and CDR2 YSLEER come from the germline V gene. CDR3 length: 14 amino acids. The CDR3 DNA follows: TGCGCCAGCAGCCCTCTGGTGTTGATGACTGAAGCTTTCTTT. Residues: CASSPLVLMTEAFF.

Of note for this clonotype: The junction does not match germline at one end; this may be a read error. CDR3 sequence (DNA): TGTGCCACCAGCAGAACCGGGACAGGGCTTTGGGAGCAGATCTTC. Translated: CATSRTGTGLWEQIF. The chain uses TRBV15 and TRBJ2-1; 9 nucleotides match TRBD1. The germline CDR1 and CDR2 sequences are LNHNV and YYDKDF (reference sequence). The CDR3 length is 15 residues.

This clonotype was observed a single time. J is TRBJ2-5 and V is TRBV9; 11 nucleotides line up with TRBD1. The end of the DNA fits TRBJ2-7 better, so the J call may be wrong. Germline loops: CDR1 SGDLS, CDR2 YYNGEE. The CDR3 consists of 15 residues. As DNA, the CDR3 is TGTGCCAGCAGCGTTGGGACAGGGGGGGCCTACGAGCAGTACTTC. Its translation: CASSVGTGGAYEQYF.

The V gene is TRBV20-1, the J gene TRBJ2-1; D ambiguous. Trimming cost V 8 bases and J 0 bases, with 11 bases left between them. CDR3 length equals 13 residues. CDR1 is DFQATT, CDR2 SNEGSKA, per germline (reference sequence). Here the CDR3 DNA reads TGCAGTTCCCGGCAGAGCTCCTACAATGAGCAGTTCTTC. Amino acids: CSSRQSSYNEQFF.

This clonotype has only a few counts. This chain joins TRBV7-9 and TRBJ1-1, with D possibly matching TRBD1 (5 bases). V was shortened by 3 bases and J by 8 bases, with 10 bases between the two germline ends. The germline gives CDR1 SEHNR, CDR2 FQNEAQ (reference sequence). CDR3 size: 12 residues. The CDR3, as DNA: TGTGCCAGCAGCTTGGGACGATCAGAAGCTTTCTTT. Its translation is CASSLGRSEAFF. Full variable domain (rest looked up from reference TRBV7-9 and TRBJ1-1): DTGVSQNPRHKITKRGQNVTFRCDPISEHNRLYWYRQTLGQGPEFLTYFQNEAQLEKSRLLSDRFSAERPKGSFSTLEIQRTEQGDSAMYLCASSLGRSEAFFGQGTRLTVV.

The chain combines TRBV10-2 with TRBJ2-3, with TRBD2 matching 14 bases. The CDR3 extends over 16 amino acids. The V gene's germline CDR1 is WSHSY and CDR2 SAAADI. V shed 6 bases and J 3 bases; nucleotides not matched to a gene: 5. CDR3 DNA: TGCGCCAGCAGGGAGGGGACTAGCGGGAGTACAGATACGCAGTATTTT. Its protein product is CASREGTSGSTDTQYF.

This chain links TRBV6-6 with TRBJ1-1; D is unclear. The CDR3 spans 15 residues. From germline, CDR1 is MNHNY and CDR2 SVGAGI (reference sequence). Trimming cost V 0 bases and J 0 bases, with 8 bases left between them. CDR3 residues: CASSYSGPLNTEAFF. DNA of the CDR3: TGTGCCAGCAGTTACTCAGGACCCCTGAACACTGAAGCTTTCTTT.

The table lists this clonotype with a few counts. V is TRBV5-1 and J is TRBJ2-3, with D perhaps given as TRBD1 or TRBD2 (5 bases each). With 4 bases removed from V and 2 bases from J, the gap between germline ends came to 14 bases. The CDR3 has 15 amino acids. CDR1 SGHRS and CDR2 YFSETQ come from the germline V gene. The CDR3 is CASSDGTSTTDTQYF. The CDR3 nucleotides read TGCGCCAGCAGCGATGGGACGTCTACCACAGATACGCAGTATTTT.

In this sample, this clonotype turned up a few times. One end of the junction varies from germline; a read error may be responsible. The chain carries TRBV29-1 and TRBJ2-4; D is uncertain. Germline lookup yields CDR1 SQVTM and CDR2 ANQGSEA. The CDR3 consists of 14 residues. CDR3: CSVGEQRAKNIQHF. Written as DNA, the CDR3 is TGCAGCGTCGGAGAGCAGAGAGCCAAAAACATTCAGCACTTC.

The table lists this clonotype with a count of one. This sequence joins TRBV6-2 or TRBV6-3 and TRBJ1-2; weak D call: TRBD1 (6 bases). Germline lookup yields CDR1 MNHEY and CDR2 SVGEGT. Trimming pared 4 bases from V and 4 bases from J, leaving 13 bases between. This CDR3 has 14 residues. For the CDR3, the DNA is TGTGCCAGCAGTTTAAACAGGGCCCGCTATGGCTACACCTTC. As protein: CASSLNRARYGYTF.

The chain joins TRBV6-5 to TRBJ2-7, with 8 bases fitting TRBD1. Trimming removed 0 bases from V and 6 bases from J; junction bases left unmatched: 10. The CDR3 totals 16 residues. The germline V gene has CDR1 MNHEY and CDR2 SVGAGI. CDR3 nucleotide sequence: TGTGCCAGCAGTTACTCGACAGGGGTTTCCCCCTTCGAGCAGTACTTC. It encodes CASSYSTGVSPFEQYF.

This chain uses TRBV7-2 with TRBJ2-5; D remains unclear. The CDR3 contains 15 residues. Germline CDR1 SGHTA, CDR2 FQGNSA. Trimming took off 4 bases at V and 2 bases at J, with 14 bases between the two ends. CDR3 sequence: CASSSQPGGQETQYF. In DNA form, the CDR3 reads TGTGCCAGCAGCTCCCAGCCCGGCGGTCAAGAGACCCAGTACTTC.

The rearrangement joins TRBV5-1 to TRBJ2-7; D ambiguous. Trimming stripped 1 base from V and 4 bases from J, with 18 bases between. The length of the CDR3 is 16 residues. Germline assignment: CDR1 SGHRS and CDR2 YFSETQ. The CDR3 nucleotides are TGCGCCAGCAGCTTGTCATTCGTTTCGACGCTGTACGAGCAGTACTTC. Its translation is CASSLSFVSTLYEQYF.

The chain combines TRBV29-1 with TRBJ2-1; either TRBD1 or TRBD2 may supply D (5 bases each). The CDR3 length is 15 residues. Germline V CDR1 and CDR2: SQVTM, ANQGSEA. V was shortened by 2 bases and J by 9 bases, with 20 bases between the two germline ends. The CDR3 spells CSVERPGRVGGEQFF. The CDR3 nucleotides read TGCAGCGTTGAACGTCCGGGACGAGTCGGCGGTGAGCAGTTCTTC.

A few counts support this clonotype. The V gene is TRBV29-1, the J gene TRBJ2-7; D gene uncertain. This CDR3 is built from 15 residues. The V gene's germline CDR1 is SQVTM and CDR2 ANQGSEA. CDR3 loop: CSGWVKVDSTYEQYF. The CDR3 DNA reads TGCAGTGGGTGGGTGAAGGTCGATAGTACCTACGAGCAGTACTTC.

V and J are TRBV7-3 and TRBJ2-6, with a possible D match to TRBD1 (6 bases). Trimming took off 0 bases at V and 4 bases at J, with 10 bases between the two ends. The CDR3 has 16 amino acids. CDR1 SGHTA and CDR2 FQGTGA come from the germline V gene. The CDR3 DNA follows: TGTGCCAGCAGCTTAACCACAGGGTTAGGGGCCAACGTCCTGACTTTC. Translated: CASSLTTGLGANVLTF.

The CDR3 here is CSGGQRLQETQYF. The CDR3 DNA reads as TGCAGCGGTGGACAGAGACTCCAAGAGACCCAGTACTTC. The chain uses TRBV29-1 and TRBJ2-5; maybe TRBD1 (6 bases). The germline V gene has CDR1 SQVTM and CDR2 ANQGSEA. The V gene lost 7 bases and the J gene lost 1 base, with 13 bases spanning the gap. The CDR3 has 13 residues.

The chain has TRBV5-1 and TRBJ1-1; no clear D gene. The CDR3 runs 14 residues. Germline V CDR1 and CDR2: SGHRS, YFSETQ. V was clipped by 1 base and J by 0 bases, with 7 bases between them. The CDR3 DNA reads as TGCGCCAGCAGCTTGTTAGTTATGAACACTGAAGCTTTCTTT. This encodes CASSLLVMNTEAFF.

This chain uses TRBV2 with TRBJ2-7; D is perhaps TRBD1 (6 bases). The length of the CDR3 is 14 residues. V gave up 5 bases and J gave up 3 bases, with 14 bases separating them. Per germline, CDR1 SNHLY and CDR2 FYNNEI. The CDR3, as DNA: TGTGCCAGCAGTTTACAGGGTGGGTTCTACGAGCAGTACTTC. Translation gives CASSLQGGFYEQYF.

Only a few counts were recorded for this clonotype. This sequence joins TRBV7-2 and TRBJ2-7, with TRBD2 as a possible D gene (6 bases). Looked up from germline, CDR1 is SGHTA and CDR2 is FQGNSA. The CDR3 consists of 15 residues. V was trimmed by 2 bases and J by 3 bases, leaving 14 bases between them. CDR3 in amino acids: CASSLRRDAGYEQYF. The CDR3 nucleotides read TGTGCCAGCAGCTTAAGGCGGGACGCCGGCTACGAGCAGTACTTC.